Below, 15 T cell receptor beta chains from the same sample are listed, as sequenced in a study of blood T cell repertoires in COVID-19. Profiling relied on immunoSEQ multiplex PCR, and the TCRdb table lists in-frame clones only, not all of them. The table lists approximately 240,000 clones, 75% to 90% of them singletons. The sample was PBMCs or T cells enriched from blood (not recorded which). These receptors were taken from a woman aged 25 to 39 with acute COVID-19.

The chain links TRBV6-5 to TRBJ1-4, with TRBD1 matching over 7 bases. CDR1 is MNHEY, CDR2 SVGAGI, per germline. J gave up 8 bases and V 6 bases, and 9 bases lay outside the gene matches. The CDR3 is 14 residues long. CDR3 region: CASRPGGSGEKLFF. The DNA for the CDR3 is TGTGCCAGCAGGCCAGGGGGAAGTGGAGAAAAACTGTTTTTT.

CDR3: CASSSSGRIDTQYF. CDR3 nucleotide sequence: TGTGCCAGCAGCTCTAGCGGGAGGATAGATACGCAGTATTTT. V is TRBV7-2 and J is TRBJ2-3, with 11 bases fitting TRBD2. The CDR3 spans 14 residues. Germline lookup yields CDR1 SGHTA and CDR2 FQGNSA. Unmatched junction bases numbered 2, after V lost 4 bases and J lost 5 bases.

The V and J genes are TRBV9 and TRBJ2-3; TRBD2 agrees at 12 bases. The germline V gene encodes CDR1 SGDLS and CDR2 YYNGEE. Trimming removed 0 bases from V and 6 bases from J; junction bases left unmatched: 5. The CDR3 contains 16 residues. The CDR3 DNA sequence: TGTGCCAGCAGCGTAGCGGGACTAGCGGGTTCGGATACGCAGTATTTT. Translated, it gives CASSVAGLAGSDTQYF.

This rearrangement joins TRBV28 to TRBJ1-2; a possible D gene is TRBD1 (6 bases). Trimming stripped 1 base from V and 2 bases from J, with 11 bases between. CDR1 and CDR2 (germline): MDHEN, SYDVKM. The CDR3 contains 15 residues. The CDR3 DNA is TGTGCCAGCAGTTTATCCCAGGGGCCCAACTATGGCTACACCTTC. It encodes CASSLSQGPNYGYTF.

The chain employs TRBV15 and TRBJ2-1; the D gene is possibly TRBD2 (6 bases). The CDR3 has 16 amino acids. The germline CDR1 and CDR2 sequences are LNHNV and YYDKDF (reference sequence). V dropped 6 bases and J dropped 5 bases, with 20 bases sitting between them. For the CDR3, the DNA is TGTGCCACCAGTCCCCTTCCGCTAGCGTCTAACAATGAGCAGTTCTTC. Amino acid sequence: CATSPLPLASNNEQFF.

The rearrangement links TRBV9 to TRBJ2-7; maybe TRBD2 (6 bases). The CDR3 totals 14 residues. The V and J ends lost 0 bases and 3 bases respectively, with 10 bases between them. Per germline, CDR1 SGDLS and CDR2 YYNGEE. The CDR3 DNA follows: TGTGCCAGCAGCGTAGAACTGGAGGGCTACGAGCAGTACTTC. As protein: CASSVELEGYEQYF.

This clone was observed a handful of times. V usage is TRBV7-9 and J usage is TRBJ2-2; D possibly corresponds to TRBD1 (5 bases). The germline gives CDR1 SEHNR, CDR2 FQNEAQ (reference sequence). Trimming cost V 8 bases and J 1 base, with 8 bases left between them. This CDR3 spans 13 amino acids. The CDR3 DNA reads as TGTGCCAGCTTAAGGGGGAACACCGGGGAGCTGTTTTTT. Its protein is CASLRGNTGELFF.

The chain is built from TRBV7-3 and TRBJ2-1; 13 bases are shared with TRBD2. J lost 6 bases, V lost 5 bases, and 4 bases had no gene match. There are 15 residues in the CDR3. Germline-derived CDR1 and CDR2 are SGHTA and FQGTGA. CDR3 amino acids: CASSRTSGSGNEQFF. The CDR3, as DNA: TGTGCCAGCAGCAGGACTAGCGGGAGCGGCAATGAGCAGTTCTTC.

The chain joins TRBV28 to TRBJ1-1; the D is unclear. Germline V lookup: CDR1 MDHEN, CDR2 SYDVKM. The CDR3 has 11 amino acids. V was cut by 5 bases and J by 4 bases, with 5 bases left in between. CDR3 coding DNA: TGTGCCAGCAGTGCGCGCACTGAAGCTTTCTTT. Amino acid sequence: CASSARTEAFF.

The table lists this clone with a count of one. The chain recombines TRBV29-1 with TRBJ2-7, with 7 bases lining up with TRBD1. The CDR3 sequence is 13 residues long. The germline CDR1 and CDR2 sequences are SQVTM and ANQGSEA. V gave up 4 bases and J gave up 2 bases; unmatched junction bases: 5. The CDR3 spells CSVAPRGTYEQYF. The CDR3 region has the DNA TGCAGCGTTGCCCCCAGGGGGACCTACGAGCAGTACTTC.

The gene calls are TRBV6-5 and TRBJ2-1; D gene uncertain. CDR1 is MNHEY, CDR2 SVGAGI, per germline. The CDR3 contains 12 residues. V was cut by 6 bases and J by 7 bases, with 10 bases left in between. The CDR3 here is CASSQLGNEQFF. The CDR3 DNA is TGTGCCAGCAGCCAGCTAGGAAATGAGCAGTTCTTC.

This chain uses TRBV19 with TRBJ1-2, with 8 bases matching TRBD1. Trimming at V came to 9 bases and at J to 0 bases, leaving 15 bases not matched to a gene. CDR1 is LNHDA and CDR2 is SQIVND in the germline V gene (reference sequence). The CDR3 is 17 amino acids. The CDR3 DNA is TGTGCCAGCCGGGCCCGGGACAGGACTTTAGCTAACTATGGCTACACCTTC. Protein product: CASRARDRTLANYGYTF.

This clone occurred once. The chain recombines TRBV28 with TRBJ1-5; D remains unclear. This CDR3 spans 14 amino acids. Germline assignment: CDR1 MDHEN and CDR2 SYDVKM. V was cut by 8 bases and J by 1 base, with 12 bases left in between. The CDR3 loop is CASSLPGSNQPQHF. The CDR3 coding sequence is TGTGCCAGCTCCCTCCCCGGGAGCAATCAGCCCCAGCATTTT.

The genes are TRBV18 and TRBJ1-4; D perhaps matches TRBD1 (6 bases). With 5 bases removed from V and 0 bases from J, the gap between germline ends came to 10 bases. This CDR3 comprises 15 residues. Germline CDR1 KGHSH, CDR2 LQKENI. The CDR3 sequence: CASSSRQATNEKLFF. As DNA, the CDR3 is TGTGCCAGCTCATCACGACAGGCAACTAATGAAAAACTGTTTTTT.

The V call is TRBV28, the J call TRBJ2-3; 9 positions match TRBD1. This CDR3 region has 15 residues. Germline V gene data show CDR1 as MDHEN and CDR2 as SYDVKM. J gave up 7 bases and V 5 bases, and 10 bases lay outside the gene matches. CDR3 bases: TGTGCCAGCAGTGCCCCGGGACAGGGAGGAAATACGCAGTATTTT. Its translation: CASSAPGQGGNTQYF.